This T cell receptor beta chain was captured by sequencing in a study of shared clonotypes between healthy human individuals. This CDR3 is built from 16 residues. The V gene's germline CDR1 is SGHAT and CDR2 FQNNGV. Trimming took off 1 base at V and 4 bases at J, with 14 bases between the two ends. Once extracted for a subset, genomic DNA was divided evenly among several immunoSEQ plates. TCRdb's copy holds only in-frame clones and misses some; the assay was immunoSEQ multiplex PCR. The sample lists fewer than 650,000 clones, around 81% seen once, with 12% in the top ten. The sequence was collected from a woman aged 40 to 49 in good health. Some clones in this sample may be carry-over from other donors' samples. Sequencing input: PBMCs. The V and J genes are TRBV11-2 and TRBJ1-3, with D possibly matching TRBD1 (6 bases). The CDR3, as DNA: TGTGCCAGCAGCTTAGTCCTCGGGGGGCCCGGAAACACCATATATTTT. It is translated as CASSLVLGGPGNTIYF.